These 17 T cell receptor beta chains originate from one sample sequenced in a study of blood T cells in healthy people across ages. A sample-barcoded 5' primer and a J-beta primer mix were used in a second PCR of about 7 to 11 cycles. TCRdb re-called the 5' RACE reads with MiXCR, one entry per CDR3 protein. The table lists approximately 1.5 million distinct CDR3 sequences, approximately 43% of them singletons. The source material was blood. These receptors were collected from a woman younger than 35 in good health.

The sample holds one count of this clonotype. The chain is built from TRBV12-3 or TRBV12-4 and TRBJ2-2; the D gene is possibly TRBD2 (6 bases). The CDR3 contains 15 residues. Trimming cost V 5 bases and J 4 bases, with 14 bases left between them. The CDR3 bases are TGTGCCAGCAGTCGGACGGAGGGAGGCACCGGGGAGCTGTTTTTT. It encodes CASSRTEGGTGELFF.

This chain connects TRBV7-3 to TRBJ2-6; TRBD1 might be the D (6 bases). The CDR3 totals 18 residues. CDR1 is SGHTA and CDR2 is FQGTGA in the germline V gene. Trimming cost V 1 base and J 3 bases, with 16 bases left between them. The CDR3: CASSLMRGSGFGANVLTF. The CDR3 DNA follows: TGTGCCAGCAGCTTAATGAGGGGGTCAGGGTTTGGGGCCAACGTCCTGACTTTC.

V and J are TRBV7-9 and TRBJ2-3; D possibly corresponds to TRBD2 (6 bases). Germline assignment: CDR1 SEHNR and CDR2 FQNEAQ (reference sequence). This CDR3 is built from 20 residues. The V end was cut by 2 bases, the J end by 2 bases, with 26 bases between. This chain's CDR3 is CASSLWAGTVRTQITDTQYF. The CDR3 nucleotides are TGTGCCAGCAGCTTATGGGCGGGAACAGTCAGGACTCAGATCACAGATACGCAGTATTTT.

The chain couples TRBV6-5 to TRBJ2-7, with 9 bases identical to TRBD2. The CDR3 is 14 residues long. Germline V gene lookup returns CDR1 MNHEY and CDR2 SVGAGI. J was trimmed by 0 bases and V by 9 bases; bases with no gene match: 6. This chain's CDR3 is CASQISGSSYEQYF. CDR3 nucleotide sequence: TGTGCCAGTCAAATTAGCGGGAGCTCCTACGAGCAGTACTTC.

In its sample, this clonotype was seen a few times. The V call is TRBV11-1, the J call TRBJ2-1; maybe TRBD2 (7 bases). The CDR3 length is 15 residues. Trimming removed 5 bases from V and 2 bases from J, with 13 bases in between. Germline CDR1 reads SGHAT; CDR2 reads FQDESV (reference sequence). The CDR3 sequence is CASSRTGRAYNEQFF. CDR3 nucleotide sequence: TGTGCCAGCAGCCGCACAGGGAGGGCCTACAATGAGCAGTTCTTC.

CDR3 DNA: TGCAGCGTGGGGGGGCGCAATCAGCCCCAGCATTTT. Protein sequence: CSVGGRNQPQHF. This chain joins TRBV29-1 and TRBJ1-5; D possibly corresponds to TRBD1 (6 bases). The CDR3 contains 12 residues. Trimming removed 6 bases at V and 2 bases at J, with 8 bases between. Germline CDR1 SQVTM, CDR2 ANQGSEA. Complete variable domain (other parts from reference TRBV29-1 and TRBJ1-5): SAVISQKPSRDICQRGTSLTIQCQVDSQVTMMFWYRQQPGQSLTLIATANQGSEATYESGFVIDKFPISRPNLTFSTLTVSNMSPEDSSIYLCSVGGRNQPQHFGDGTRLSIL.

This sequence joins TRBV7-9 and TRBJ2-2; D might be TRBD1 or TRBD2, each matching 5 bases. Germline V CDR1 and CDR2: SEHNR, FQNEAQ (reference sequence). Trimming shortened V by 5 bases and J by 4 bases, and 14 bases separated the two germline ends. The CDR3 is 15 residues long. The CDR3 protein is CASSGQGRFTGELFF. The CDR3 coding sequence is TGTGCCAGCAGCGGTCAGGGACGTTTCACCGGGGAGCTGTTTTTT.

This clonotype has just a few counts. The chain joins TRBV12-3 or TRBV12-4 to TRBJ2-3; TRBD2 might be the D (5 bases). V was cut by 3 bases and J by 0 bases, with 13 bases left in between. CDR3 size: 16 residues. CDR3 amino acids: CASSFPGDSSTDTQYF. The DNA of the CDR3 is TGTGCCAGCAGTTTCCCCGGGGATTCTAGCACAGATACGCAGTATTTT.

This clonotype was seen ten or more times. The gene calls are TRBV11-2 and TRBJ2-5; 7 bases align to TRBD2. From germline, CDR1 is SGHAT and CDR2 FQNNGV. This CDR3 has 13 amino acids. The V and J ends lost 6 bases and 1 base, in that order; junction bases with no gene match: 2. CDR3: CASRGGVQETQYF. CDR3 coding DNA: TGTGCCAGCAGGGGAGGGGTCCAAGAGACCCAGTACTTC.

The gene calls are TRBV7-8 and TRBJ2-3, with D perhaps matching TRBD1 or TRBD2 (6 bases each). Trimming shortened V by 4 bases and J by 3 bases, and 17 bases separated the two germline ends. The length of the CDR3 is 16 residues. In germline, CDR1 is SGHVS, CDR2 FQNEAQ. The CDR3 sequence is CASSSRDGGGTDTQYF. The DNA of the CDR3 is TGTGCCAGCAGCTCCCGGGATGGAGGGGGAACAGATACGCAGTATTTT.

J is TRBJ1-5 and V is TRBV7-2; D remains unclear. This CDR3 is built from 17 residues. CDR1 SGHTA and CDR2 FQGNSA come from the germline V gene. Trimming shortened V by 1 base and J by 0 bases, and 13 bases separated the two germline ends. This chain's CDR3 is CASSLEGSAYSNQPQHF. In DNA form, the CDR3 reads TGTGCCAGCAGCTTAGAAGGTTCAGCTTATAGCAATCAGCCCCAGCATTTT.

This clonotype was seen a single time. At one boundary the junction diverges from the germline segment, which might be a read error. The J gene is TRBJ1-3, the V gene TRBV28; D call uncertain. CDR3 length equals 14 residues. Germline V gene data show CDR1 as MDHEN and CDR2 as SYDVKM. CDR3 DNA sequence: TGTGCCAGCAGTGACGGTCTCACTGGAAACACCATGTATTTT. This gives the protein CASSDGLTGNTMYF.

This clonotype was seen more than once but under ten times. This chain joins TRBV24-1 and TRBJ2-1, with TRBD1 matching over 8 bases. CDR3 length equals 16 residues. Per germline, CDR1 KGHDR and CDR2 SFDVKD. The junction had 0 bases not matched to a gene; V was cut back by 0 bases and J by 0 bases. The CDR3 here is CATSDLTGGSYNEQFF. CDR3 sequence (DNA): TGTGCCACCAGTGATTTGACAGGGGGCTCCTACAATGAGCAGTTCTTC.

J is TRBJ2-4 and V is TRBV4-1; 15 nucleotides match TRBD2. The germline V gene has CDR1 MGHRA and CDR2 YSYEKL. Trimming at V came to 3 bases and at J to 1 base, leaving 4 bases not matched to a gene. CDR3 length: 18 residues. CDR3 region: CASSQGLAGGWAKNIQYF. For the CDR3, the DNA is TGCGCCAGCAGCCAGGGACTAGCGGGGGGTTGGGCCAAAAACATTCAGTACTTC.

To note about this clonotype: Its ends do not fully match the called genes, so a read error is possible. V gene TRBV7-9 combines with J gene TRBJ1-2; D gene uncertain. Germline CDR1 SEHNR, CDR2 FQNEAQ (reference sequence). The CDR3 sequence is 15 residues long. CDR3 loop: CASSAETFLNYGYTF. Written as DNA, the CDR3 is TGTGCGAGCAGCGCGGAGACTTTCCTAAACTATGGCTACACCTTC.

The chain combines TRBV25-1 with TRBJ1-6, with TRBD1 as a possible D gene (5 bases). Trimming removed 2 bases from V and 10 bases from J, with 15 bases in between. Germline V lookup: CDR1 MGHDK, CDR2 SYGVNS. This CDR3 has 15 residues. The CDR3 sequence is CASSETGQGGSPLHF. In DNA, the CDR3 is TGTGCCAGCAGTGAAACTGGCCAGGGTGGCTCACCCCTCCACTTT.

About this clonotype itself: One junction end disagrees with the germline gene, perhaps due to a read error. The J gene is TRBJ2-3, the V gene TRBV4-1, with TRBD2 as a possible D gene (5 bases). The CDR3 runs 15 residues. The germline CDR1 and CDR2 sequences are MGHRA and YSYEKL. The DNA of the CDR3 is TGCGCCAGCAGCCAAGCGGGGTTTGGCACAGATACGCGGTATTTT. Protein: CASSQAGFGTDTRYF.